This T cell receptor (beta chain) was recorded in a study of CD8 T cells in Susac syndrome. RNA amounts of about 0.5 to 1 ug underwent reverse transcription with random hexamers. TCRdb ran MiXCR on the immunoSEQ multiplex PCR reads and lists one entry per CDR3 protein. Counted here are a few hundred thousand distinct CDR3 sequences, approximately 95% occurring once; the ten biggest clones make up around 0.076%. V lost 6 bases and J lost 9; bases outside the gene matches: 7. This CDR3 contains 12 residues. From germline, CDR1 is KGHSH and CDR2 LQKENI. Worth noting for this clonotype: No conserved phenylalanine or tryptophan ends this CDR3, so it is likely a read error.

The V and J genes are TRBV18 and TRBJ2-5, with 7 bases lining up with TRBD1. Specimen: CD4+ T cells from PBMCs. This sequence was found in a human donor with multiple sclerosis. CDR3 protein: CASSPGQGAQYV. CDR3 coding DNA: TGTGCCAGCTCGCCCGGGCAGGGGGCCCAGTACGTC.